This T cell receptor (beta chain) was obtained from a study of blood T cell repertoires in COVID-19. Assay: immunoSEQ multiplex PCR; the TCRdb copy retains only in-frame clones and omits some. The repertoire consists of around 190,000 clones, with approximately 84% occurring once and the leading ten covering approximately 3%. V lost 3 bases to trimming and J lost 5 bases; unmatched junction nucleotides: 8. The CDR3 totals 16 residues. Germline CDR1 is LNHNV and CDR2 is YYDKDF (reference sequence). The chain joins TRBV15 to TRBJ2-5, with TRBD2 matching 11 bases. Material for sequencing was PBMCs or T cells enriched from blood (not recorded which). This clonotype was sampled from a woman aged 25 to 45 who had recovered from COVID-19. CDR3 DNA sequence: TGTGCCACCAGCAGGGGACATAGCGGGGGGGAGGAGACCCAGTACTTC. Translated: CATSRGHSGGEETQYF.